Sequencing of this TCR beta chain was carried out in a study of beta chain features in type 1 diabetes. Study-level results: Type 1 diabetes patients had moderately but significantly shorter TCRB CDR3s in all four CD4+ subsets. Possibly, sequencing cDNA over-represented cells that had high TCR expression levels. Short templates might get an advantage during PCR, and this would be equal in patients and controls. Among type 1 diabetes patients, VDJ junctions had fewer insertions and more deletions.

Reverse transcribing all isolated RNA meant expressed TCRB transcripts were sequenced. The data were produced by immunoSEQ multiplex PCR, yet TCRdb's version contains in-frame clones alone and is incomplete. The data hold 350,000 or so clones, with less than 20% observed a single time. On this clone itself: What it binds is not known.

In germline, CDR1 is KGHSH, CDR2 LQKENI. The length of the CDR3 is 14 residues. V gave up 2 bases and J gave up 4 bases; unmatched junction bases: 4. The sample taken for sequencing was naive CD4+ T cells from blood. This TCR was recovered from a woman aged 18 to 35 in good health. This chain links TRBV18 with TRBJ1-2, with 7 bases identical to TRBD1. The CDR3 sequence: CASSPTGVTYGYTF. In DNA, the CDR3 is TGTGCCAGCTCACCAACAGGGGTCACCTATGGCTACACCTTC.